This T cell receptor beta chain originates from a study of T cell responses to AZD1222 COVID-19 vaccine. Study outcomes and limitations: Baseline antibody screening turned up just six or seven seropositive AZD1222 recipients. Spike-specific TCR breadth and depth rose after two AZD1222 doses. White British donors predominated, females outnumbered males, and clonal diversity was possibly underestimated.

Profiled with immunoSEQ multiplex PCR; TCRdb holds only in-frame clones, not every one. The repertoire holds about 120,000 clones, with around 87% as singletons. The CDR3 spans 13 residues. In germline, CDR1 is KGHSH, CDR2 LQKENI. With 6 bases removed from V and 5 bases from J, the gap between germline ends came to 11 bases. Concerning this clone: What it recognizes is unknown. Additional DNA sequences in this sample encode the identical CDR3.

This specimen was peripheral blood, taken on day 0 of AZD1222 vaccination. This chain connects TRBV18 to TRBJ2-1; TRBD1 is a possible D gene (6 bases). The TCR sequence derives from an adult in good health. DNA of the CDR3: TGTGCCAGCTCCCTCGGACAGAACAATGAGCAGTTCTTC. It encodes CASSLGQNNEQFF.